These T cell receptor beta chains were read from a single sample in a study of CD8 T cells in Susac syndrome. MiXCR, run by TCRdb on the immunoSEQ multiplex PCR reads, gives a single entry per CDR3 protein. Of 180,000 or so distinct CDR3 sequences detected, around 94% appear once; the ten largest clones hold around 0.14%. Sequenced material: CD4+ T cells from PBMCs. Source of these receptors: a human donor in good health. The CDR3 runs from the conserved cysteine through the conserved F or W. The D gene is left open where the match is weak. Clone size is stated in some rows and not others, as once, few, many or a class when expanded.

j_call clone_size v_call d_call cdr3_aa cdr3_nt
TRBJ1-5 . TRBV12-3/TRBV12-4 TRBD1 CASSPRTGNQPQHF TGTGCCAGCAGCCCCAGGACAGGCAACCAGCCCCAGCATTTT
TRBJ1-1 . TRBV18 . CASSLGQMNTEAFF TGTGCCAGCTCACTAGGACAGATGAACACTGAAGCTTTCTTT
TRBJ1-6 . TRBV30 TRBD1 CAWSRQGDSPLHF TGTGCCTGGAGTAGACAGGGGGACTCACCCCTCCACTTT
TRBJ2-1 . TRBV9 . CASSALTGGAEQFF TGTGCCAGCAGCGCCCTGACTGGCGGGGCTGAGCAGTTCTTC
TRBJ1-1 . TRBV19 . CASITPRNTEAFF TGTGCCAGTATAACACCCAGGAACACTGAAGCTTTCTTT
TRBJ2-5 . TRBV28 . CASSLPGTGDQETQYF TGTGCCAGCAGTTTACCCGGGACGGGGGACCAAGAGACCCAGTACTTC
TRBJ1-4 . TRBV18 TRBD1 CASSADPDRGEKLFF TGTGCCAGCTCAGCGGACCCGGACAGGGGGGAAAAACTGTTTTTT
TRBJ1-1 . TRBV30 . CAWSVHENTEAFF TGTGCCTGGAGTGTACACGAGAACACTGAAGCTTTCTTT
TRBJ2-6 . TRBV27 . CASSLGVPGANVLTF TGTGCCAGCAGTTTAGGGGTTCCTGGGGCCAACGTCCTGACTTTC
TRBJ1-1 . TRBV14 . CASSHGESTEAFF TGTGCCAGCAGCCATGGCGAGAGCACTGAAGCTTTCTTT
TRBJ2-2 . TRBV9 TRBD2 CASTRAGGTGNTGELFF TGTGCCAGCACCAGGGCGGGGGGTACAGGGAACACCGGGGAGCTGTTTTTT
TRBJ1-5 . TRBV7-8 . CASSLRQGVQPQHF TGTGCCAGCAGCTTACGTCAGGGTGTTCAGCCCCAGCATTTT
TRBJ2-7 . TRBV10-3 TRBD1 CAVNPGGREQYF TGTGCCGTCAATCCAGGGGGCCGCGAGCAGTACTTC
TRBJ1-1 . TRBV7-9 TRBD1 CASTSGTANTEAFF TGTGCCAGCACCTCAGGGACAGCGAACACTGAAGCTTTCTTT
TRBJ2-7 . TRBV7-2 . CASSNIYEQYF TGTGCCAGCAGCAACATCTACGAGCAGTACTTC
TRBJ1-5 . TRBV29-1 . CSVGWGGTQPQHF TGCAGCGTTGGGTGGGGGGGGACTCAGCCCCAGCATTTT
TRBJ1-1 . TRBV29-1 . CSVGGRLRAEAFF TGCAGCGTTGGAGGCCGGCTCCGGGCTGAAGCTTTCTTT
TRBJ2-7 . TRBV3-1 . CASSSRTTYEQYF TGTGCCAGCAGCTCCCGGACAACCTACGAGCAGTACTTC
TRBJ1-1 . TRBV6-2/TRBV6-3 . CASSYSENTEAFF TGTGCCAGCAGTTACTCAGAAAACACTGAAGCTTTCTTT
TRBJ2-1 . TRBV12-3/TRBV12-4 TRBD1 CASSQRDRESNEQFF TGTGCCAGCAGTCAACGGGACAGGGAATCCAATGAGCAGTTCTTC
TRBJ2-2 once TRBV3-1 . CASSPQTRSGELFF TGTGCCAGCAGCCCTCAGACTAGGTCCGGGGAGCTGTTTTTT
TRBJ1-5 . TRBV6-2/TRBV6-3 TRBD1 CASRNDRAARF TGTGCCAGCAGAAACGACAGGGCCGCCCGTTTT
TRBJ2-3 . TRBV20-1 . CSAQGGADTQYF TGCAGTGCCCAGGGAGGCGCAGATACGCAGTATTTT
TRBJ2-5 . TRBV20-1 . CSARDRGFQETQYF TGCAGTGCTAGAGATCGCGGGTTTCAAGAGACCCAGTACTTC
TRBJ1-2 . TRBV20-1 TRBD1 CSARDTGTGVGYTF TGCAGTGCTAGAGATACCGGGACAGGGGTAGGCTACACCTTC
TRBJ2-5 . TRBV9 TRBD2 CASSVGLGGTQYF TGTGCCAGCAGCGTCGGACTAGGAGGGACCCAGTACTTC
TRBJ2-1 . TRBV12-3/TRBV12-4 TRBD1 CASSLTGDPHNEQFF TGTGCCAGCAGCCTAACAGGGGACCCACACAATGAGCAGTTCTTC
TRBJ2-1 . TRBV4-1 . CASSQVSSLYNEQFF TGCGCCAGCAGCCAAGTTTCATCTCTATACAATGAGCAGTTCTTC
TRBJ2-2 . TRBV5-1 TRBD1 CASSPGGGNTGELFF TGCGCCAGCAGCCCAGGGGGCGGAAACACCGGGGAGCTGTTTTTT
TRBJ1-1 . TRBV29-1 . CSVAPQGMNTEAFF TGCAGCGTCGCCCCGCAGGGCATGAACACTGAAGCTTTCTTT
TRBJ2-1 . TRBV20-1 TRBD2 CSASSGGEDNEQFF TGCAGTGCTAGTAGCGGGGGGGAGGACAATGAGCAGTTCTTC
TRBJ2-5 . TRBV29-1 TRBD1 CSVDGQGETQYF TGCAGCGTTGACGGACAGGGGGAGACCCAGTACTTC
TRBJ2-7 . TRBV20-1 TRBD1 CSAGTGVIYEQYF TGCAGTGCTGGGACAGGGGTGATCTACGAGCAGTACTTC
TRBJ2-2 . TRBV29-1 TRBD1 CSVGTGSYTGELFF TGCAGCGTGGGGACAGGGTCCTACACCGGGGAGCTGTTTTTT
TRBJ1-1 . TRBV5-1 . CASSLVSGGNTEAFF TGCGCCAGCAGCTTGGTATCGGGGGGAAACACTGAAGCTTTCTTT
TRBJ2-3 . TRBV5-6 TRBD2 CASSFFSARTSDTDTQYF TGTGCCAGCAGCTTCTTTTCTGCGAGGACTAGCGACACAGATACGCAGTATTTT
TRBJ2-6 once TRBV21-1 . CANRTGAYPGANVLTF TGTGCCAACCGGACAGGGGCCTACCCTGGGGCCAACGTCCTGACTTTC
TRBJ2-7 . TRBV29-1 TRBD1 CSVEEGDRALF TGCAGCGTTGAAGAAGGGGACAGGGCCCTTTTC
TRBJ1-2 . TRBV12-3/TRBV12-4 . CASSSHPPGYTF TGTGCCAGCAGTTCCCATCCCCCGGGCTACACCTTC
TRBJ1-5 . TRBV30 . CAWSVDGGSQHF TGTGCCTGGAGTGTAGACGGGGGGTCCCAGCATTTT